This T cell receptor (beta chain) was recovered during a study of shared clonotypes between healthy human individuals (dated by TCRdb to about 2020). About the investigation overall: Two women and three men aged 18 to 49 years were included in the cohort. For each donor, CD4 naive and CD4 memory were each given three plates, CD8 naive was given two plates, and CD8 memory was given one plate. Blood TCR repertoires of five healthy adults were deeply sequenced to estimate repertoire size and the extent of clonotype sharing between individuals. Libraries were prepared and TCR repertoires were sequenced by different laboratories using diverse techniques, in order to increase sequencing depth and limit assay-specific biases. Per donor, leukapheresis produced somewhere between about 0.85 and 8.9 billion PBMCs.

Using the deep immunoSEQ assay, TCR CDR3 regions were amplified from genomic DNA by multiplex PCR. For each cell subset, the extracted genomic DNA was distributed evenly across all wells of several immunoSEQ 96-well plates, and each plate served as one replicate. For sorted subsets, roughly 190 ng of genomic DNA, equivalent to 25,000 to 35,000 T cell genomes, went into each replicate PCR. Purified libraries were quantified with a Qubit 3.0 fluorometer, sized on a Bioanalyzer 2100, and re-quantified with the KAPA Library Quantification kit. Every immunoSEQ 96-well plate was sequenced on a dedicated single-read 150-cycle Illumina NextSeq 550 flow cell. In the paper's pipeline: Because the immunoSEQ output included only junctional sequences and no quality scores, the filtering could not be the same as the filtering used for full-length reads. Sequences were annotated with PyIR, a Python wrapper for IgBLAST v1.9, using IMGT germline references to assign V/J genes and CDR3. Reads were filtered out if the reads had weak V/J assignments (E-value above 1e-6), no CDR3, stop codons, out-of-frame junctions, or ambiguous translated residues. V3J clonotypes were defined as sequences sharing an identical inferred V gene, J gene, and CDR3 amino acid sequence. Percentage overlap between repertoires was computed as shared unique clonotypes divided by the size of the smaller repertoire. Richness of each repertoire was evaluated using RTK rarefaction, the Chao1 estimator, and Recon v2.1 estimates of unobserved clonotypes. OLGA was used to compute generation probabilities for all TCRbeta clonotypes that the gDNA method yielded from several donors. TCRdb obtained this table from immuneACCESS and retained in-frame rearrangements with V and J assigned. These tables miss some clones; where compared with another copy, unresolved V genes account for less than half of the shortfall, and the remainder is unexplained. V, J and clone size are those of that table, while D and trimming were read from the DNA. The sample table lists under 600,000 clones, roughly 98% of them with a count of one. Approximately 0.33% of the sample lies in the top ten.

CD8 naive samples consisted of CD45RO-negative cells that were positively selected for CCR7, yielding a CD45RA+CCR7+ population without TemRA cells. The donors were healthy, HIV-negative adults with no recently reported acute infections or vaccinations. Only Caucasian adults living in Nashville, Tennessee, USA were represented among the donors. Blood was obtained by leukapheresis, after which PBMCs were separated by Ficoll-Histopaque density gradient centrifugation and cryopreserved in liquid nitrogen vapor phase. Analytical flow cytometry was used to check the purity and quantity of every magnetically sorted T cell population. From each sorted fraction, genomic DNA was isolated and quantified by UV absorbance on a Nanodrop 2000c. Comment on this clone: No antigen is known for it. No base-level quality is on record; no much larger clone is a single base apart.

Trimming accounts for 4 bases at V and 3 bases at J, while the number of junction bases matched to no gene is 8. Spanning cysteine to phenylalanine, the CDR3 consists of 15 amino acids. The retained sequence is limited to the CDR3, 45 bases, with the frame set at the first base. The germline V gene specifies WSHSY as CDR1 and SAAADI as CDR2. Paper-wide results and their limitations: Only blood was sampled, and tissue TCR repertoires likely differ from those in blood. Larger estimated clonotype richness was generally found for naive subsets than for memory subsets. Incomplete sequencing was indicated by rarefaction of sorted-subset datasets, despite the large sequencing depth. Pairwise subsampling indicated that sequencing depth was expected to affect the degree of clonotype sharing among donors. When four donors were compared, the shared fraction of clonotypes was 5% to 6.5% for naive CD4, 3.5% to 4% for naive CD8, 2.3% for memory CD4, and roughly 0.4% for memory CD8. Because the study included a small number of donors, the genetic and exposure-history diversity represented was limited. Compared with non-shared clonotypes, clonotypes shared by all four sorted-subset donors had higher generation probabilities.

The TCR originated in a man between 25 and 39 years old in good health. This chain is built from TRBV10-2 and TRBJ1-1; TRBD1 agrees with 7 junctional bases. The sample comprised naive CD8+ T cells sorted from blood. The cell subset or site label, read with the paper, signifies: CD45RA+CCR7+. The CDR3 protein: CASSATRQGYTEAFF. The base sequence is TGCGCCAGCAGTGCGACTAGACAGGGATACACTGAAGCTTTCTTT.